By share, the clone carrying this TCR beta chain counts as medium-sized. The antigen is unknown. Unique molecular identifiers were incorporated during preparation of the TCRbeta library. A single record per CDR3 protein comes from TCRdb applying MiXCR to the PCR reads. The repertoire has more than 3,000 distinct CDR3 sequences, roughly 20% of them found once; the top ten carry around a quarter. These data are taken from a study of T-cell reconstitution after alpha-beta-depleted transplantation in children. Study-wide results and caveats: The study reportedly traced alpha-beta T cells about two months after transplant to several hundred expanded graft clones. Newly produced T cells mostly accounted for T-cell counts and diversity one year post-transplant. Some patients' high day-60 TCRbeta diversity was attributed to recipient cells surviving conditioning.

The germline V gene encodes CDR1 SEHNR and CDR2 FQNEAQ (reference sequence). V was clipped by 4 bases and J by 2 bases; unmatched bases: 6. This CDR3 has 16 residues. The V call is TRBV7-9, the J call TRBJ2-1; 9 bases fit TRBD1. The sequence was collected from a male patient under 10 years old who had a stem cell transplant for acute lymphoblastic leukemia, so the T cells may come from the graft donor. The input for sequencing was PBMCs, mostly from graft donor cells, taken 60 days after TCRalphabeta/CD19-depleted stem cell transplant. CDR3 DNA sequence: TGTGCCAGCAGCTCCAGACAGGGGGTCACCTACAATGAGCAGTTCTTC. It codes for CASSSRQGVTYNEQFF.